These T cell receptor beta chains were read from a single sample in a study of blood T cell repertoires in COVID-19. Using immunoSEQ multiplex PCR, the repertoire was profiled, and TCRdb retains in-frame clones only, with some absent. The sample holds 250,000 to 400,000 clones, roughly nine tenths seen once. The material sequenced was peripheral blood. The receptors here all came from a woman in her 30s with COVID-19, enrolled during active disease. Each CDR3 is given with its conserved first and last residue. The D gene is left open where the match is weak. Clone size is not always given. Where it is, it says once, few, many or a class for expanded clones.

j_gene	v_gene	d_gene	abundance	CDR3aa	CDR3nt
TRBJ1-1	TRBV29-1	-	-	CSVEVKVRQRTEAFF	TGCAGCGTTGAAGTTAAGGTTAGGCAGCGCACTGAAGCTTTCTTT
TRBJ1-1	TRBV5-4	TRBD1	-	CASSSVDRANTEAFF	TGTGCCAGCAGCTCGGTGGACAGGGCTAACACTGAAGCTTTCTTT
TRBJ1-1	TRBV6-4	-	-	CASSAREGTEAFF	TGTGCCAGCAGTGCCCGGGAGGGCACTGAAGCTTTCTTT
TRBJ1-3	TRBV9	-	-	CASSPQGDSGNTIYF	TGTGCCAGCAGCCCACAGGGTGACTCTGGAAACACCATATATTTT
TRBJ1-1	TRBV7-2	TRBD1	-	CASSLDLGTATEAFF	TGTGCCAGCAGCTTAGACCTAGGGACAGCCACTGAAGCTTTCTTT
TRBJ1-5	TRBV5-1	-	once	CASSLAGNSNQPQHF	TGCGCCAGCAGCTTGGCAGGGAATAGCAATCAGCCCCAGCATTTT
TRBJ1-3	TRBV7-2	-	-	CASSFRTAGNTIYF	TGTGCCAGCAGCTTTCGGACAGCTGGAAACACCATATATTTT
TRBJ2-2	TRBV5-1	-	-	CASSLWTGDGELFF	TGCGCCAGCAGCTTGTGGACGGGAGACGGGGAGCTGTTTTTT
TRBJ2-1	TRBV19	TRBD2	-	CASTGLAGANEQFF	TGTGCCAGTACCGGACTAGCGGGAGCTAATGAGCAGTTCTTC
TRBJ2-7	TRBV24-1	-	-	CATSDSGTSPYEQYF	TGTGCCACCAGTGATTCGGGGACATCCCCCTACGAGCAGTACTTC
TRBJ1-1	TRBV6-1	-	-	CASSEEDREAFF	TGTGCCAGCAGTGAAGAGGACAGAGAAGCTTTCTTT
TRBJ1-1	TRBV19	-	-	CASSKTEVMNTEAFF	TGTGCCAGTAGTAAGACAGAGGTCATGAACACTGAAGCTTTCTTT
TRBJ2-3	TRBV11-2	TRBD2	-	CASGLAGGLDTQYF	TGTGCCAGCGGGCTAGCGGGAGGGCTGGATACGCAGTATTTT
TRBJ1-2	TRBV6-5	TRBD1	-	CASSFEQGAVYGYTF	TGTGCCAGCAGTTTTGAACAGGGGGCTGTCTATGGCTACACCTTC
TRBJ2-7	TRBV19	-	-	CASSSSGAYEQYF	TGTGCCAGTAGTAGTAGCGGAGCCTACGAGCAGTACTTC
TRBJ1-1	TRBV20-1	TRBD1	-	CSAPGQGVAFF	TGCAGTGCTCCCGGACAGGGCGTAGCTTTCTTT
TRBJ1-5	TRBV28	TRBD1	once	CASSLSTGLSNQPQHF	TGTGCCAGCAGTTTATCGACAGGGCTTAGCAATCAGCCCCAGCATTTT
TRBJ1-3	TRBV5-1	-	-	CASSRNTGVSGNTIYF	TGCGCCAGCAGCAGAAACACAGGAGTCTCTGGAAACACCATATATTTT
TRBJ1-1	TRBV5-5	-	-	CASSPRGATEAFF	TGTGCCAGCAGCCCAAGGGGTGCTACTGAAGCTTTCTTT
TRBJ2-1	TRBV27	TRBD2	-	CASSPLASGRTNEQFF	TGTGCCAGCAGTCCACTCGCTAGCGGGAGGACAAATGAGCAGTTCTTC
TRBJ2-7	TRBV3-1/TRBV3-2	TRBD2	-	CAGSQALAGYEQYF	TGTGCCGGCAGCCAAGCCCTAGCGGGCTACGAGCAGTACTTC
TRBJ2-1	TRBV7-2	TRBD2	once	CASSSTGTSGRTDEQFF	TGTGCCAGCAGCTCGACCGGGACTAGCGGGAGAACCGATGAGCAGTTCTTC
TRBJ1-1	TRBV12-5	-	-	CASGLVLGPHTEAFF	TGTGCTAGTGGTTTGGTACTCGGTCCCCACACTGAAGCTTTCTTT
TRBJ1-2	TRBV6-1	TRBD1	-	CASSYPGGEGGYTF	TGTGCCAGCAGTTATCCAGGGGGCGAGGGTGGCTACACCTTC
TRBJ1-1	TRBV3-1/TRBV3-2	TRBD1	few	CASTQGQSKAFF	TGTGCCAGCACCCAGGGACAGTCCAAAGCTTTCTTT
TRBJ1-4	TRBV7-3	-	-	CASSAHGGTAPTNEKLFF	TGTGCCAGCAGCGCCCACGGCGGGACGGCACCAACTAATGAAAAACTGTTTTTT
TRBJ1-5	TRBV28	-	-	CASSLQGINQPQHF	TGTGCCAGCAGCCTACAGGGTATTAATCAGCCCCAGCATTTT
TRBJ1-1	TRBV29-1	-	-	CSVATSEAFF	TGCAGCGTCGCGACATCGGAAGCTTTCTTT
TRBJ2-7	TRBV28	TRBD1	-	CASIQLGTGPYEQYF	TGTGCCAGCATTCAATTGGGGACAGGGCCCTACGAGCAGTACTTC
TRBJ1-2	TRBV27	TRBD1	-	CASRGTGARSDGYTF	TGTGCCAGCAGGGGGACAGGGGCCAGGAGCGATGGCTACACCTTC
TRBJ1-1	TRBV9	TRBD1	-	CASSARDSYTEAFF	TGTGCCAGCAGCGCCCGGGACAGCTACACTGAAGCCTTCTTT
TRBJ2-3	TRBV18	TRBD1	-	CASSPPDRATADTQYF	TGTGCCAGCTCACCCCCGGACAGGGCTACTGCAGATACGCAGTATTTT
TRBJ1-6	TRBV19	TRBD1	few	CASSGGTVGSPLHF	TGTGCCAGTAGTGGGGGGACAGTCGGTTCACCCCTCCACTTT
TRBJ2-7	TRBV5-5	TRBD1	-	CASSLFRTGVSYEQYF	TGTGCCAGCAGCTTGTTCCGGACAGGGGTATCCTACGAGCAGTACTTC
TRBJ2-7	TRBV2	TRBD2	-	CANRLASSYEQYF	TGTGCCAACCGACTAGCGAGTTCCTACGAGCAGTACTTC
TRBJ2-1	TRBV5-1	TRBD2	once	CASSLGVAGGHEQFF	TGCGCCAGCAGCTTGGGAGTAGCGGGAGGGCATGAGCAGTTCTTC
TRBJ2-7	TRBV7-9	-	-	CASSLGDSSYEQYF	TGTGCCAGCAGCCTAGGCGATAGCTCCTACGAGCAGTACTTC
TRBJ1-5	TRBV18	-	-	CASKETVEQPQHF	TGTGCCAGCAAGGAGACGGTCGAGCAGCCCCAGCATTTT
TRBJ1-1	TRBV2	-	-	CASREGLANTEAFF	TGTGCCAGCAGGGAGGGACTGGCTAACACTGAAGCTTTCTTT
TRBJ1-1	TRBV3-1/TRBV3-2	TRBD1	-	CASSARTGPLNTEAFF	TGTGCCAGCAGCGCCCGGACAGGACCCTTGAACACTGAAGCTTTCTTT
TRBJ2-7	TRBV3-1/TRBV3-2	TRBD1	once	CASSQAHYPGQGSNEQYF	TGTGCCAGCAGCCAAGCCCACTATCCGGGACAGGGGTCGAACGAGCAGTACTTC
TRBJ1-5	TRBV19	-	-	CASSSLTGGNQPQHF	TGTGCCAGTAGTTCGTTGACAGGCGGCAATCAGCCCCAGCATTTT
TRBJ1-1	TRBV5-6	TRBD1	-	CASRTGTGLNTEAFF	TGTGCCAGCAGAACCGGGACAGGGCTGAACACTGAAGCTTTCTTT
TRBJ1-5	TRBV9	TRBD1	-	CASSTGQDNSNQPQHF	TGTGCCAGCAGCACGGGACAGGACAATAGCAATCAGCCCCAGCATTTT
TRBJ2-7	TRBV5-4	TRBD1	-	CASSTDRGLVYEQYF	TGTGCCAGCAGCACCGACAGGGGGCTTGTCTACGAGCAGTACTTC
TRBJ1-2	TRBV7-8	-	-	CASSLGSGGYTF	TGTGCCAGCAGCTTAGGCTCGGGTGGCTACACCTTC